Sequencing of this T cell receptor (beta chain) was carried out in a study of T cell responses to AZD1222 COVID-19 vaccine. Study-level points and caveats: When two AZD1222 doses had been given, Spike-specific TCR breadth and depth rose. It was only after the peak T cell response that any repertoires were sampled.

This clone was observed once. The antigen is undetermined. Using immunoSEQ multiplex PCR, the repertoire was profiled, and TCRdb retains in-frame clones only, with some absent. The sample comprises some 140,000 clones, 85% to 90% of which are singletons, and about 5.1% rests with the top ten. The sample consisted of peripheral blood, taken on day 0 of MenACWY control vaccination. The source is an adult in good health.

The CDR3 bases are TGTGCTAGTGGTTTAGAGTACTCCTACGAGCAGTACTTC. This translates into CASGLEYSYEQYF. This rearrangement joins TRBV12-5 to TRBJ2-7; no firm D call. Trimming removed 3 bases at V and 0 bases at J, with 6 bases between. The germline gives CDR1 LGHNT, CDR2 FRNRAP. The CDR3 length is 13 residues. Full variable domain (missing parts from reference TRBV12-5 and TRBJ2-7): DARVTQTPRHKVTEMGQEVTMRCQPILGHNTVFWYRQTMMQGLELLAYFRNRAPLDDSGMPKDRFSAEMPDATLATLKIQPSEPRDSAVYFCASGLEYSYEQYFGPGTRLTVT.